This paragraph reports one TCR beta chain. What it binds is unknown. This CDR3 spans 14 amino acids. V was clipped by 2 bases and J by 5 bases, with 12 bases between them. From germline, CDR1 is MNHEY and CDR2 SMNVEV (reference sequence). Per sample, no less than 5.5 micrograms of total RNA were extracted. This sample was included in a study of blood T cells in healthy people across ages. The study's findings and limits: A strong correlation was found between TCR beta diversity and the percentage of naive T cells. Donor CMV status was unknown, possibly confounding expanded clonotype changes.

With a J-beta primer mix and a sample-barcoded 5' primer, a second PCR ran about 6 to 11 cycles. Each CDR3 protein gets one entry after TCRdb re-called the 5' RACE reads with MiXCR. Among about a million distinct CDR3 sequences, 51% were seen once, and the ten largest hold about 20%. The sequencing input was blood. The genes are TRBV27 and TRBJ2-5; D might be TRBD2 (6 bases). The clonotype originates from a woman aged 55-69 years in good health. CDR3 residues: CASSLVGAGETQYF. CDR3 sequence (DNA): TGTGCCAGCAGTTTAGTGGGCGCGGGGGAGACCCAGTACTTC.